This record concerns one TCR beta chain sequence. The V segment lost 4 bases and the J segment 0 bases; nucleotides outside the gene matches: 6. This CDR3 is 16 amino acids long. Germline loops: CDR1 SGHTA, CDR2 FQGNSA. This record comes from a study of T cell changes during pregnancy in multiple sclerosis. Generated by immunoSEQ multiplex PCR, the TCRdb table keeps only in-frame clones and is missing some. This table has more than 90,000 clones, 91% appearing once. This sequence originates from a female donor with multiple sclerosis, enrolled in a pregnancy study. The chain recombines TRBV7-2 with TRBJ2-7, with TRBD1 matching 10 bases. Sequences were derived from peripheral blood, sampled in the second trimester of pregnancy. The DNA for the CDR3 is TGTGCCAGCAGCTCAGACAGGGGGCGCAGCTCCTACGAGCAGTACTTC. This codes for CASSSDRGRSSYEQYF.